What follows describes a single T cell receptor (beta chain). The target antigen is unknown. Synthesis of TCR cDNA relied on 5'RACE template switching, which attached a universal primer site and UMIs. TCRdb reanalysed the 5' RACE reads using MiXCR and keeps one entry per CDR3 protein. The data hold about 580,000 distinct CDR3 sequences, with less than 20% observed a single time. This entry belongs to a study of T cells after yellow fever vaccination. The CDR3 length is 15 residues. V was shortened by 3 bases and J by 0 bases, with 9 bases between the two germline ends. CDR1 and CDR2 from the germline V gene are MNHNS and SASEGT. The study's findings and limits: Most primary-vaccination clones reappeared after the booster (approximately 97% CD4, around 88% CD8). Clonotype sharing between CD4 and CD8 compartments was small. Contamination of FACS-sorted repertoires by abundant clonotypes from the bulk population could occur.

The sequencing used PBMCs, collected 5 to 6 days after the first yellow fever vaccination. This receptor was identified in a man in his late teens or twenties who received the YFV17D yellow fever vaccine. The rearrangement joins TRBV6-1 to TRBJ1-5; unclear D gene. CDR3: CASSDVKISNQPQHF. The CDR3 coding sequence is TGTGCCAGCAGTGATGTGAAAATTAGCAATCAGCCCCAGCATTTT.